The rows below give T cell receptor beta chains drawn from one sample of a study of shared clonotypes between healthy human individuals. Data came from immunoSEQ multiplex PCR; TCRdb stores just in-frame clones and leaves some out. Of over 700,000 clones listed, just under 75% are singletons. Specimen: memory CD4+ T cells sorted from blood. The source of these receptors is a woman aged 25 to 39 in good health. Both conserved end residues are part of each CDR3.

TRBJ2-4 TRBV27 CASSLGTGRGMDIQYF
TRBJ2-7 TRBV5-1 CASSPGTASLEQYF
TRBJ2-7 TRBV7-9 CASSADWSGYEQYF
TRBJ1-1 TRBV12-5 CASGLESNTEAFF
TRBJ2-4 TRBV27 CASSEASGRPDIQYF
TRBJ1-4 TRBV19 CASSAQAGENEKLFF
TRBJ2-7 TRBV28 CASSPGHLSSYEQYF
TRBJ1-1 TRBV4-1 CASSQGTQASNTEAFF
TRBJ2-2 TRBV6-5 CASSSGTRNTGELFF
TRBJ1-4 TRBV19 CASSPRDRLNEKLFF
TRBJ1-2 TRBV5-4 CASSLKFGVTYGYTF
TRBJ2-1 TRBV11-3 CASSLLAGNDEQFF
TRBJ2-2 TRBV19 CASSGSGLTGELFF
TRBJ2-3 TRBV10-2 CASWGFSDTQYF
TRBJ2-7 TRBV30 CAWSSGREQYF